The source of this T cell receptor beta chain is a study of OX40 agonist ivuxolimab in advanced cancers. Whole-study findings and limits: CD8+ T cells were the subset that, on average, had more expanded clones than CD4+.

As to this clone: Its matching antigen is unknown.

This table comes from immunoSEQ multiplex PCR, and its TCRdb copy is limited to in-frame clones, with some not included. The sample carries approximately 80,000 clones, around 94% recorded once. The TCR originated in an adult with an advanced solid tumor such as melanoma, head and neck, liver or kidney cancer. The input for sequencing was CD4+ or CD8+ T cells sorted from blood, taken in a trial of the OX40 agonist ivuxolimab.

The CDR3 spells CASSLNVRGPGSYEQYF. CDR3 DNA sequence: TGTGCCAGCAGCTTAAATGTTAGGGGCCCCGGGTCCTACGAGCAGTACTTC. V is TRBV7-6 and J is TRBJ2-7; perhaps TRBD1 as D (5 bases). This CDR3 is built from 17 residues. Germline assignment: CDR1 SGHVS and CDR2 FNYEAQ. V lost 2 bases and J lost 1, with 18 bases in between. The complete variable domain, with remaining parts taken from reference TRBV7-6 and TRBJ2-7, reads GAGVSQSPRYKVTKRGQDVALRCDPISGHVSLYWYRQALGQGPEFLTYFNYEAQQDKSGLPNDRFSAERPEGSISTLTIQRTEQRDSAMYRCASSLNVRGPGSYEQYFGPGTRLTVT.